Following are 28 T cell receptor beta chains from one sample sequenced in a study of cytomegalovirus exposure and HLA in healthy donors. PCR primers comprised 60 Vbeta and 13 Jbeta primers. Assay: immunoSEQ multiplex PCR; the TCRdb copy retains only in-frame clones and omits some. The sample holds about 73,000 clones, about 81% seen once. The sample consisted of PBMCs. The receptors derive from a man in his 70s in good health and CMV-seronegative.

V usage is TRBV5-1 and J usage is TRBJ2-5; TRBD2 aligns across 12 bases. CDR1 is SGHRS and CDR2 is YFSETQ in the germline V gene. CDR3 length: 15 residues. V shed 0 bases and J 3 bases; nucleotides not matched to a gene: 0. CDR3: CASSLASGREETQYF. DNA for the CDR3: TGCGCCAGCAGCTTGGCTAGCGGGAGGGAAGAGACCCAGTACTTC.

The chain is built from TRBV5-1 and TRBJ2-2; TRBD2 might be the D (5 bases). Germline lookup yields CDR1 SGHRS and CDR2 YFSETQ. V lost 4 bases to trimming and J lost 5 bases, with 18 bases between them. The CDR3 spans 16 residues. The DNA for the CDR3 is TGCGCCAGCAGCATGGACTTCGCCCTTCGGACCGGGGAGCTGTTTTTT. It is translated as CASSMDFALRTGELFF.

The CDR3 nucleotides read TGTGCCAGCAGCTTGGTACCAGGGGCGGAGACCCAGTACTTC. It specifies CASSLVPGAETQYF. This chain connects TRBV5-5 to TRBJ2-5, with a tentative D call TRBD1 (6 bases). The V end was cut by 0 bases, the J end by 5 bases, with 11 bases between. CDR1 SGHKS and CDR2 YYEKEE come from the germline V gene (reference sequence). The CDR3 extends over 14 amino acids.

The chain links TRBV4-3 to TRBJ2-1; 9 bases are shared with TRBD1. CDR1 and CDR2 from the germline V gene are LGHNA and YSLEER. CDR3 size: 19 residues. Trimming at V came to 0 bases and at J to 8 bases, leaving 17 bases not matched to a gene. The CDR3 DNA sequence: TGCGCCAGCAGCCAAGATTCGGCGAGGATCGGGACAGGGAGCGATGAGCAGTTCTTC. This translates into CASSQDSARIGTGSDEQFF.

The chain carries TRBV18 and TRBJ2-7, with TRBD2 identical over 10 bases. The CDR3 contains 18 residues. The ends lost 1 base at V and 0 bases at J; junction bases unmatched: 9. Germline lookup yields CDR1 KGHSH and CDR2 LQKENI. As DNA, the CDR3 is TGTGCCAGCTCACCACGGGCTAGCGGGAGCGAGACCTCCTACGAGCAGTACTTC. It encodes CASSPRASGSETSYEQYF.

J is TRBJ1-2 and V is TRBV12-2; TRBD1 is the table's D call, not checked against the DNA. TRBV12-2 is an annotated pseudogene. The CDR3 totals 16 residues. CDR3 protein: CASRLVLGQGYYGYTF. The CDR3, as DNA: TGTGCAAGTCGCTTAGTCTTGGGACAGGGGTACTATGGCTACACCTTC.

The V call is TRBV5-6, the J call TRBJ1-1, with a tentative D call TRBD1 (5 bases). From germline, CDR1 is SGHDT and CDR2 YYEEEE. The CDR3 spans 12 residues. V was pared by 4 bases and J by 11 bases, with 15 bases between. The CDR3 reads CASSPLGRDAFF. CDR3 DNA: TGTGCCAGCAGCCCCTTAGGCAGGGATGCTTTCTTT.

This clone was counted a few times. The chain carries TRBV6-5 and TRBJ2-5; TRBD2 matches 15 bases. This CDR3 spans 16 amino acids. Per germline, CDR1 MNHEY and CDR2 SVGAGI. The V segment lost 2 bases and the J segment 4 bases; nucleotides outside the gene matches: 2. The CDR3: CASSYGLAGGRETQYF. The CDR3, as DNA: TGTGCCAGCAGTTACGGACTAGCGGGAGGGAGAGAGACCCAGTACTTC.

The V gene is TRBV4-2, the J gene TRBJ2-5; TRBD2 agrees at 8 bases. Germline assignment: CDR1 LGHNA and CDR2 YNFKEQ. CDR3 length: 15 amino acids. With V trimmed by 1 base and J by 5 bases, 6 bases remained unmatched. CDR3 coding DNA: TGTGCCAGCAGCCAAGGGGGCGGGGGGTTTGAGACCCAGTACTTC. It translates to CASSQGGGGFETQYF.

This clone was detected once. The chain uses TRBV2 and TRBJ1-3, with 7 positions matching TRBD1. Germline lookup yields CDR1 SNHLY and CDR2 FYNNEI. V lost 6 bases and J lost 0; bases outside the gene matches: 5. The CDR3 is 15 amino acids. In DNA form, the CDR3 reads TGTGCCAGCAGCGAGGACAGGATCTCTGGAAACACCATATATTTT. It encodes CASSEDRISGNTIYF.

In its sample, this clone was seen a few times. V and J are TRBV5-1 and TRBJ1-1, with TRBD1 matching 7 bases. Germline V lookup: CDR1 SGHRS, CDR2 YFSETQ. Unmatched junction bases numbered 10, after V lost 4 bases and J lost 7 bases. This CDR3 has 14 amino acids. CDR3 sequence (DNA): TGCGCCAGCAGCGCTTCTGGCGGGGACAGTGAAGCTTTCTTT. Residues: CASSASGGDSEAFF.

This clone was found once. The V gene is TRBV7-6, the J gene TRBJ2-3, with D unclear. The length of the CDR3 is 14 residues. V was cut by 5 bases and J by 4 bases, with 13 bases left in between. Germline lookup yields CDR1 SGHVS and CDR2 FNYEAQ. The CDR3: CASSPTTKADTQYF. The DNA of the CDR3 is TGTGCCAGCAGCCCCACTACCAAAGCAGATACGCAGTATTTT.

J is TRBJ2-2 and V is TRBV2; 12 bases line up with TRBD2. The CDR3 loop spans 14 amino acids. Germline CDR1 and CDR2: SNHLY and FYNNEI. With V trimmed by 8 bases and J by 6 bases, 4 bases remained unmatched. The CDR3 region has the DNA TGTGCCAGCGAGCGACTAGCGGGAGCCGGGGAGCTGTTTTTT. Its translation is CASERLAGAGELFF.

The V gene is TRBV11-2, the J gene TRBJ2-7; D gene unclear. The V gene's germline CDR1 is SGHAT and CDR2 FQNNGV. V was pared by 2 bases and J by 3 bases, with 8 bases between. The CDR3 length is 13 residues. The CDR3 protein is CASSLNPVYEQYF. The CDR3 region has the DNA TGTGCCAGCAGCTTAAATCCAGTCTACGAGCAGTACTTC.

This chain uses TRBV19 with TRBJ2-3; D is unclear. CDR1 is LNHDA, CDR2 SQIVND, per germline (reference sequence). Trimming left V 6 bases short and J 2 bases short, with 9 bases between. The CDR3 loop spans 13 amino acids. The CDR3 nucleotides are TGTGCCAGTAGATCGCAGGACACAGATACGCAGTATTTT. This sequence encodes CASRSQDTDTQYF.

This clone occurred a few times. V is TRBV10-3 and J is TRBJ1-2; 7 bases line up with TRBD1. Losses at the gene ends were 3 bases for V and 6 bases for J; bases not matched to a gene: 1. CDR1 is ENHRY and CDR2 is SYGVKD in the germline V gene. The CDR3 contains 12 residues. The CDR3 loop is CAISEGTDGYTF. CDR3 coding DNA: TGTGCCATCAGTGAAGGGACAGATGGCTACACCTTC.

This clone was seen just once. The V gene is TRBV2, the J gene TRBJ1-2; a weak D match, TRBD1 (5 bases). The V and J ends lost 6 bases and 7 bases respectively, with 18 bases between them. This CDR3 has 14 amino acids. In germline, CDR1 is SNHLY, CDR2 FYNNEI. For the CDR3, the DNA is TGTGCCAGCAGGAGGACACAAGGGGTGTCTGGCTACACCTTC. Its translation is CASRRTQGVSGYTF.

The chain joins TRBV6-5 to TRBJ2-4, with 9 bases matching TRBD1. Germline loops: CDR1 MNHEY, CDR2 SVGAGI. The CDR3 has 16 residues. Trimming took 4 bases from V and 9 from J; bases not matched to a gene: 13. The CDR3 reads CASSFLLTGGEGIQYF. The CDR3 DNA follows: TGTGCCAGCAGTTTTTTACTGACAGGGGGGGAGGGCATTCAGTACTTC.

The genes are TRBV7-9 and TRBJ1-1; no firm D call. V was trimmed by 1 base and J by 6 bases, leaving 9 bases between them. This CDR3 has 13 residues. CDR1 SEHNR and CDR2 FQNEAQ come from the germline V gene (reference sequence). DNA of the CDR3: TGTGCCAGCAGCTTAGTAGCACGGGCTGAAGCTTTCTTT. It translates to CASSLVARAEAFF.

V gene TRBV30 combines with J gene TRBJ2-7; TRBD2 aligns across 8 bases. The CDR3 spans 13 residues. Germline CDR1 GTSNPN, CDR2 SVGIG (reference sequence). J gave up 7 bases and V 0 bases, and 5 bases lay outside the gene matches. The CDR3 bases are TGTGCCTGGAGTGTAACCGGGGGGGGAGAGCAGTACTTC. Translation gives CAWSVTGGGEQYF.

The V call is TRBV10-1, the J call TRBJ2-3; 10 bases match TRBD2. The J segment lost 6 bases and the V segment lost 9 bases, leaving 6 bases of the junction unmatched. Germline lookup yields CDR1 WNHNN and CDR2 SYGVQD (reference sequence). CDR3 size: 13 residues. The CDR3 DNA is TGCGCCAGTCAACTAGCGGGGTCCGATACGCAGTATTTT. Its protein is CASQLAGSDTQYF.

This clone was found a few times. This chain links TRBV7-2 with TRBJ2-6; 7 nucleotides line up with TRBD2. In germline, CDR1 is SGHTA, CDR2 FQGNSA. Unmatched junction bases numbered 5, after V lost 5 bases and J lost 1 base. The CDR3 loop spans 16 amino acids. As DNA, the CDR3 is TGTGCCAGCAGCGTCTCGCGGGGGTCTGGGGCCAACGTCCTGACTTTC. As protein: CASSVSRGSGANVLTF.

The chain is built from TRBV5-8 and TRBJ2-1; D possibly corresponds to TRBD1 (6 bases). V lost 0 bases, J lost 5 bases, and 9 bases lay in between. The CDR3 runs 14 residues. CDR1 SGHTS and CDR2 YDEGEE come from the germline V gene. Written as DNA, the CDR3 is TGTGCCAGCAGCTTGGGCAGGGGAAACAATGAGCAGTTCTTC. Translated, it gives CASSLGRGNNEQFF.

The genes are TRBV6-5 and TRBJ1-3; D gene uncertain. This CDR3 has 15 residues. V was shortened by 0 bases and J by 3 bases, with 9 bases between the two germline ends. The germline CDR1 and CDR2 sequences are MNHEY and SVGAGI. The CDR3 is CASSYSMSGGNTIYF. The CDR3 nucleotides read TGTGCCAGCAGTTACTCTATGTCAGGTGGAAACACCATATATTTT.

The sample holds a few counts of this clone. V gene TRBV7-2 combines with J gene TRBJ1-1; tentative D call: TRBD1 (5 bases). The germline CDR1 and CDR2 sequences are SGHTA and FQGNSA. The CDR3 has 15 amino acids. Trimming removed 2 bases at V and 3 bases at J, with 13 bases between. Written as DNA, the CDR3 is TGTGCCAGCAGCTTAACCTGGGGAGGGGACACTGAAGCTTTCTTT. The encoded protein is CASSLTWGGDTEAFF.

The rearrangement uses TRBV30 and TRBJ1-5; D might be TRBD1 (5 bases). V gave up 0 bases and J gave up 5 bases, with 11 bases separating them. The CDR3 spans 14 residues. Germline V CDR1 and CDR2: GTSNPN, SVGIG (reference sequence). The CDR3, as DNA: TGTGCCTGGAGTGTACTGGGAGGGGATCAGCCCCAGCATTTT. Protein sequence: CAWSVLGGDQPQHF.

The chain recombines TRBV6-6 with TRBJ1-5, with 7 bases lining up with TRBD1. Looked up from germline, CDR1 is MNHNY and CDR2 is SVGAGI (reference sequence). The CDR3 is made up of 16 amino acids. V gave up 2 bases and J gave up 5 bases; unmatched junction bases: 9. DNA for the CDR3: TGTGCCAGCAGTTACGAAGGGGGCCTTCCTTATCAGCCCCAGCATTTT. It translates to CASSYEGGLPYQPQHF.

The rearrangement joins TRBV5-1 to TRBJ2-7, with D perhaps TRBD2 (7 bases). CDR3 length: 14 amino acids. With 4 bases removed from V and 4 bases from J, the gap between germline ends came to 15 bases. The germline CDR1 and CDR2 sequences are SGHRS and YFSETQ. The CDR3 region is CASSPGGGGYEQYF. The CDR3 DNA reads as TGCGCCAGCAGCCCCGGCGGGGGCGGGTACGAGCAGTACTTC. Combining the CDR3 with reference TRBV5-1 and TRBJ2-7 gives the whole variable domain KAGVTQTPRYLIKTRGQQVTLSCSPISGHRSVSWYQQTPGQGLQFLFEYFSETQRNKGNFPGRFSGRQFSNSRSEMNVSTLELGDSALYLCASSPGGGGYEQYFGPGTRLTVT.